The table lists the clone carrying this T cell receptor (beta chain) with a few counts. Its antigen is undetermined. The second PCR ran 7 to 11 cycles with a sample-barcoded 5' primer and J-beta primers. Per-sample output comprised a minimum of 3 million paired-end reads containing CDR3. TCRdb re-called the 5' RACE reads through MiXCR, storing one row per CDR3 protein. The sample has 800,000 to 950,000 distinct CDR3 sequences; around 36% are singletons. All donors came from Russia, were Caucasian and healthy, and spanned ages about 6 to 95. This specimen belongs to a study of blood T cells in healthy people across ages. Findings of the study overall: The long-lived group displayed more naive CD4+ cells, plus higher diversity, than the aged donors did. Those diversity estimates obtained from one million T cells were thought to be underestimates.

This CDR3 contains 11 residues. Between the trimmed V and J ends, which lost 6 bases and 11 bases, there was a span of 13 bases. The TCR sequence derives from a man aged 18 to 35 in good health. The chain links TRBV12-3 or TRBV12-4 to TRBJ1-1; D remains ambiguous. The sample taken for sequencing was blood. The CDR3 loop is CASSRLARAFF. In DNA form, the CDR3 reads TGTGCCAGCAGCCGACTCGCGCGGGCTTTCTTT.